Each of the 10 T cell receptor beta chains below was sequenced from the same sample in a study of blood T cells in healthy people across ages. Through a sample-barcoded 5' primer and a J-beta primer mix, a second PCR was run for roughly 6 to 12 cycles. Each CDR3 protein is one row after TCRdb ran MiXCR on the 5' RACE reads. The sample contains 1.4 million or so distinct CDR3 sequences, roughly 43% of which appear only once. Sequencing was done on a sample of blood. Source of these receptors: a woman between 18 and 30 years old in good health.

This rearrangement joins TRBV20-1 to TRBJ2-3; D remains ambiguous. The CDR3 length is 11 residues. Trimming removed 6 bases from V and 6 bases from J, with 10 bases in between. Germline V gene lookup returns CDR1 DFQATT and CDR2 SNEGSKA (reference sequence). The CDR3: CSAKIGDTQYF. In DNA form, the CDR3 reads TGCAGTGCCAAAATAGGGGATACGCAGTATTTT.

This chain connects TRBV7-9 to TRBJ2-6, with unresolved D. With 4 bases removed from V and 1 base from J, the gap between germline ends came to 23 bases. The CDR3 loop spans 20 amino acids. CDR1 is SEHNR and CDR2 is FQNEAQ in the germline V gene (reference sequence). The CDR3 sequence is CASSSSRPGFLNSGANVLTF. Written as DNA, the CDR3 is TGTGCCAGCAGCTCAAGCCGGCCCGGGTTCCTCAATTCTGGGGCCAACGTCCTGACTTTC.

This clonotype was seen a handful of times. J is TRBJ1-5 and V is TRBV4-1; possible D gene TRBD1, 6 bases. Trimming stripped 3 bases from V and 0 bases from J, with 9 bases between. The CDR3 totals 15 residues. The V gene's germline CDR1 is MGHRA and CDR2 YSYEKL. CDR3 in amino acids: CASSHRGDSNQPQHF. In nucleotides, the CDR3 is TGCGCCAGCAGCCACAGGGGCGATAGCAATCAGCCCCAGCATTTT.

The chain carries TRBV5-1 and TRBJ1-1; tentative D call: TRBD1 (5 bases). The CDR3 spans 15 residues. The V gene lost 4 bases and the J gene lost 2 bases, with 15 bases spanning the gap. Germline CDR1 and CDR2: SGHRS and YFSETQ. The CDR3 DNA reads TGCGCCAGCAGCCCCCGACAGTATCTCAACACTGAAGCTTTCTTT. Amino acid sequence: CASSPRQYLNTEAFF.

CDR3 loop: CASSYDRGRIYGYTF. The CDR3 bases are TGTGCCAGCAGTTACGACAGGGGGCGCATATATGGCTACACCTTC. The genes are TRBV28 and TRBJ1-2, with 10 bases aligning to TRBD1. The CDR3 spans 15 residues. V was pared by 4 bases and J by 5 bases, with 7 bases of the junction left unmatched. CDR1 and CDR2 from the germline V gene are MDHEN and SYDVKM.

In its sample, this clonotype was seen a few times. The chain uses TRBV21-1 and TRBJ1-1. TRBV21-1 is a pseudogene. This CDR3 region has 12 residues. The CDR3 reads CASSKGCEYPFF. CDR3 coding DNA: TGTGCCAGCAGCAAAGGTTGTGAATATCCTTTCTTT.

A note on this clonotype: Since a much larger clone is just one base distant, this may be a read error. The chain couples TRBV29-1 to TRBJ2-7; D is uncertain. The germline CDR1 and CDR2 sequences are SQVTM and ANQGSEA. This CDR3 spans 12 amino acids. The CDR3 DNA follows: TGCAGCGTTGCTGCGGATTCCTACGAGCGGTACTTC. Residues: CSVAADSYERYF.

This clonotype came up a few times. This chain connects TRBV12-3 or TRBV12-4 to TRBJ2-5; D gene unclear. Deletions cut 2 bases from V and 11 bases from J, with 21 bases between. The CDR3 runs 15 residues. The CDR3 here is CASSLMAGAYNEQYF. The CDR3 bases are TGTGCCAGCAGTTTAATGGCAGGAGCCTACAATGAGCAGTACTTC.

The chain employs TRBV20-1 and TRBJ2-3; 7 nucleotides line up with TRBD2. Unmatched junction bases numbered 9, after V lost 2 bases and J lost 4 bases. The CDR3 extends over 15 amino acids. Looked up from germline, CDR1 is DFQATT and CDR2 is SNEGSKA (reference sequence). This CDR3 reads CSARKASGTADTQYF. CDR3 bases: TGCAGTGCTAGAAAGGCTAGCGGTACGGCAGATACGCAGTATTTT.

The rearrangement uses TRBV29-1 and TRBJ2-1; TRBD2 matches 10 bases. Trimming cost V 0 bases and J 2 bases; bases outside gene matches: 4. The CDR3 has 16 amino acids. Germline CDR1 reads SQVTM; CDR2 reads ANQGSEA. The DNA for the CDR3 is TGCAGCGTTGAAGATGTACTAGCGGGACCCTACAATGAGCAGTTCTTC. Protein sequence: CSVEDVLAGPYNEQFF.